This TCR beta chain was retrieved from a study of OX40 agonist ivuxolimab in advanced cancers. Libraries were prepared by immunoSEQ multiplex PCR; TCRdb keeps only in-frame clonotypes and omits some of them. The data hold approximately 70,000 clones, with 85% to 90% observed a single time. CDR1 and CDR2 from the germline V gene are MNHEY and SMNVEV (reference sequence). The CDR3 has 15 amino acids. V lost 2 bases and J lost 7; bases outside the gene matches: 6. In the case of this clone: Antigen: not known.

Study results and limitations: Antigen targets of the expanded peripheral T cells went undetermined.

Excluded were patients having autoimmune disease history or systemic immunosuppression. The V gene is TRBV27, the J gene TRBJ2-2; TRBD1 aligns across 8 bases. Here the sequenced sample was CD4+ or CD8+ T cells sorted from blood, taken in a trial of the OX40 agonist ivuxolimab. This TCR derives from an adult with an advanced solid tumor such as melanoma, head and neck, liver or kidney cancer. CDR3 DNA sequence: TGTGCCAGCAGTTTACTGCAGGGGGCAGGCGGGGAGCTGTTTTTT. It translates to CASSLLQGAGGELFF.